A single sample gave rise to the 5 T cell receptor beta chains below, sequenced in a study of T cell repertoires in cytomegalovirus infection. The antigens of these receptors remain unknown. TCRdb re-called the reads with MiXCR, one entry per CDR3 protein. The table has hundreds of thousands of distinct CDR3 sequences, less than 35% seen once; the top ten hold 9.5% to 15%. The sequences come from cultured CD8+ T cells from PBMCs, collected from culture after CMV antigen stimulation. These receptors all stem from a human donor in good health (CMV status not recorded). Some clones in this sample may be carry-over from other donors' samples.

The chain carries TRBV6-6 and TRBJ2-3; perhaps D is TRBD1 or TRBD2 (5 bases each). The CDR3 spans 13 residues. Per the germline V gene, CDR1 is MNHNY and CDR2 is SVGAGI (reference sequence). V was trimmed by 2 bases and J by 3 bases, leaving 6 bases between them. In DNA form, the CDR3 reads TGTGCCAGCAGTTACGAGGGGACAGATACGCAGTATTTT. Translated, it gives CASSYEGTDTQYF.

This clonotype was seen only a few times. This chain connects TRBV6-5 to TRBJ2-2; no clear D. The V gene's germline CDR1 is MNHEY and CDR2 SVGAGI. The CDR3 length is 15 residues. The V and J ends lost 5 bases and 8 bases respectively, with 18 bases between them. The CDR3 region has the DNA TGTGCCAGCAGTCTCGGACCCAACGGAATGGGGGAGCTGTTTTTT. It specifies CASSLGPNGMGELFF.

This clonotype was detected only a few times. CDR3 coding DNA: TGTGCCAGCAGCGAGGGGGGCCTGGAGTATGGCTACACCTTC. This encodes CASSEGGLEYGYTF. This sequence joins TRBV7-9 and TRBJ1-2, with D possibly matching TRBD1 (6 bases). The CDR3 has 14 residues. Germline loops: CDR1 SEHNR, CDR2 FQNEAQ (reference sequence). V was pared by 5 bases and J by 5 bases, with 15 bases between.

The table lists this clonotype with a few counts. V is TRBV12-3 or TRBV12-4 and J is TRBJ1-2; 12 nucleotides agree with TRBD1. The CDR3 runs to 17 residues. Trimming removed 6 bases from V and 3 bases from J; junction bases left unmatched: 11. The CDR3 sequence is CASRFWDRGRKDYGYTF. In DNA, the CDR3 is TGTGCCAGCAGATTTTGGGACAGGGGGCGCAAGGACTATGGCTACACCTTC.

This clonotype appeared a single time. The CDR3 protein is CASSVGLAGGKGTDTQYF. CDR3 sequence (DNA): TGTGCCAGCAGCGTAGGACTAGCGGGGGGGAAAGGCACAGATACGCAGTATTTT. The chain carries TRBV9 and TRBJ2-3; 14 bases fit TRBD2. The CDR3 totals 18 residues. With 0 bases clipped from V and 1 base from J, the junction kept 4 bases outside the gene matches. Germline V CDR1 and CDR2: SGDLS, YYNGEE.